This entry concerns a single T cell receptor beta chain. Looked up from germline, CDR1 is SNHLY and CDR2 is FYNNEI. Trimming shortened V by 8 bases and J by 1 base, and 13 bases separated the two germline ends. The CDR3 sequence is 14 residues long. One heparinised blood draw, averaging about 100 mL, came from each donor. Every bit of the isolated RNA underwent reverse transcription, so sequencing read expressed TCRB transcripts. Around 3.57 million reads was the average for naive, central memory and regulatory T cell samples. Data came from immunoSEQ multiplex PCR; TCRdb stores just in-frame clones and leaves some out. Of approximately 400,000 clones listed, less than 15% were seen once; the top ten hold approximately 0.02%. The data stem from a study of beta chain features in type 1 diabetes.

The receptor's source is a woman aged 18-30 years in good health. The J gene is TRBJ2-3, the V gene TRBV2; weak D call: TRBD1 (6 bases). Material for sequencing was naive CD4+ T cells from blood. CDR3 nucleotide sequence: TGTGCCAGCCACCGACAGGAGGGCACAGATACGCAGTATTTT. This sequence encodes CASHRQEGTDTQYF.